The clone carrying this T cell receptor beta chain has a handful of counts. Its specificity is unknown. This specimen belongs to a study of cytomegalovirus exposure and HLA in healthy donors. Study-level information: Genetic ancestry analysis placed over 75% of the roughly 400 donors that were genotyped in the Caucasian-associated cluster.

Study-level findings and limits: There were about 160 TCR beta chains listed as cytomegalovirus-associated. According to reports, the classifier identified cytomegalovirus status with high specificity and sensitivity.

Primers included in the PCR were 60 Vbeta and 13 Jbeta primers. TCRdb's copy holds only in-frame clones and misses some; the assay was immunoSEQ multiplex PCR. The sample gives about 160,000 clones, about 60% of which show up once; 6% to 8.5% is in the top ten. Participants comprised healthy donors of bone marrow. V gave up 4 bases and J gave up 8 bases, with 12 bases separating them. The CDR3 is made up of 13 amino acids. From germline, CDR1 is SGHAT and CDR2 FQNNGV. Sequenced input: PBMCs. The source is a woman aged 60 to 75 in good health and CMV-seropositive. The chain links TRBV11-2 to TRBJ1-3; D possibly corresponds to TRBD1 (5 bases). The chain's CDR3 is CASSWGTGDTIYF. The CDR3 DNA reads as TGTGCCAGCAGCTGGGGGACGGGGGACACCATATATTTT.